These T cell receptor beta chains were read from a single sample in a study of low-dose radiotherapy and immunotherapy resistance in tumors. TCRdb itself ran the reads through MiXCR, one entry per CDR3 protein. The sample records about 58,000 distinct CDR3 sequences, 23% being singletons. The sample consisted of PBMCs, taken after low-dose radiotherapy plus immunotherapy. Source of these receptors: a male donor with prostate cancer. Both conserved end residues are part of each CDR3. The D gene is left open where the match is weak. Clone size is given for some rows only: seen once, a few or many times, or a class if the clone is expanded.

D gene	J gene	clone size	V gene	CDR3 protein	CDR3 DNA
.	TRBJ1-2	many	TRBV19	CASSMTAPSLYGYTF	TGTGCCAGTAGTATGACGGCCCCATCCCTCTATGGCTACACCTTC
.	TRBJ2-1	many	TRBV30	CALPLGVNEQFF	TGTGCCTTACCTTTAGGGGTGAATGAGCAGTTCTTC
.	TRBJ1-3	once	TRBV7-2	CASSHGGSGNTIYF	TGTGCCAGCAGCCACGGGGGCTCTGGAAACACCATATATTTT
TRBD2	TRBJ2-2	many	TRBV12-3/TRBV12-4	CASSKQTLTSGSSGELFF	TGTGCCAGCAGCAAGCAGACACTGACTAGCGGGAGCTCCGGGGAGCTGTTTTTT
.	TRBJ2-2	many	TRBV28	CASSRGSGYTGELFF	TGTGCCAGCAGCCGGGGGAGCGGGTATACCGGGGAGCTGTTTTTT
.	TRBJ1-1	many	TRBV5-5	CASSFQYTEAFF	TGTGCCAGCAGCTTCCAGTACACTGAAGCTTTCTTT
TRBD2	TRBJ2-6	many	TRBV7-9	CASSLAGGTGANVLTF	TGTGCCAGCAGCTTAGCGGGGGGGACGGGGGCCAACGTCCTGACTTTC
.	TRBJ2-7	once	TRBV7-2	CASSRPFIGYEQYF	TGTGCCAGCAGCAGACCGTTTATCGGTTACGAGCAGTACTTC
TRBD1	TRBJ2-7	once	TRBV11-2	CASGVDRGSYEQYF	TGTGCCAGCGGGGTGGACAGGGGATCCTACGAGCAGTACTTC
TRBD1	TRBJ2-5	many	TRBV7-3	CASSLTPGGLETQYF	TGTGCCAGCAGCTTAACGCCAGGGGGCTTGGAGACCCAGTACTTC
.	TRBJ2-7	.	TRBV19	CASSIFLERHEQYF	TGTGCCAGTAGTATATTTCTCGAGCGCCACGAGCAGTACTTC
.	TRBJ2-1	many	TRBV19	CASSTTYNEQFF	TGTGCCAGTAGTACGACGTACAATGAGCAGTTCTTC
.	TRBJ1-1	many	TRBV29-1	CSVEPQGVTEAFF	TGCAGCGTTGAACCTCAGGGTGTCACTGAAGCTTTCTTT
TRBD1	TRBJ2-1	many	TRBV12-3/TRBV12-4	CASKPGQGFNEQFF	TGTGCCAGCAAGCCGGGACAGGGGTTTAATGAGCAGTTCTTC
.	TRBJ2-7	many	TRBV7-9	CASSLENTPQYF	TGTGCCAGCAGCTTAGAGAACACCCCACAGTACTTC